The clone carrying this T cell receptor (beta chain) has a single count. Its antigen is not known. CDR1 SGDLS and CDR2 YYNGEE come from the germline V gene. Trimming pared 3 bases from V and 8 bases from J, leaving 11 bases between. The CDR3 runs to 12 residues. This sample is part of a study of T cell responses to AZD1222 COVID-19 vaccine. Study results and caveats: The sample set comprised mostly white British donors with more females, and clonal diversity was possibly underestimated. Only a handful of individuals given AZD1222 were seropositive at baseline.

Only in-frame clones appear in the TCRdb table, and some are missing; sequencing was by immunoSEQ multiplex PCR. The sample records under 130,000 clones, more than 85% being singletons. The source material was peripheral blood, sampled on day 0 of AZD1222 vaccination. This TCR came from an adult in good health. This rearrangement joins TRBV9 to TRBJ1-2; D gene uncertain. The DNA of the CDR3 is TGTGCCAGCAGCGCAAATGCCGGGGGCTACACCTTC. Translation gives CASSANAGGYTF.